This T cell receptor (beta chain) appears in the sequencing data of a study of blood T cell repertoires in COVID-19. TCRdb's table, derived via immunoSEQ multiplex PCR, lists solely in-frame clones and lacks some. This table holds some 120,000 clones, around 90% found once. V gave up 2 bases and J gave up 0 bases, with 10 bases separating them. The CDR3 loop spans 15 amino acids. Germline CDR1 reads MDHEN; CDR2 reads SYDVKM. Sample: peripheral blood. The chain recombines TRBV28 with TRBJ2-5, with a possible D match to TRBD2 (6 bases). The sequence was collected from a human donor in a cohort sampled during active COVID-19. CDR3 sequence (DNA): TGTGCCAGCAGTTTAATCGCTAGCGACCAAGAGACCCAGTACTTC. As protein: CASSLIASDQETQYF.